Shown below are 9 T cell receptor beta chains from a single sample sequenced in a study of radiation and T cells in renal cell carcinoma. Using immunoSEQ multiplex PCR, the repertoire was profiled, and TCRdb retains in-frame clones only, with some absent. The table lists 20,000 to 30,000 clones, nearly 60% of them singletons. The treatment was: treatment-naive control, cytoreductive nephrectomy. The source material was tumor tissue, sampled from a patient whose treatment was nephrectomy without radiotherapy. All receptors come from a man aged 40-55 years with renal cell carcinoma.

This clone was detected a few times. V is TRBV2 and J is TRBJ1-5; TRBD1 matches 7 bases. V lost 8 bases, J lost 5 bases, and 9 bases stayed unmatched. CDR1 is SNHLY, CDR2 FYNNEI, per germline. The CDR3 is 14 amino acids. CDR3 amino acids: CASGNQGDYQPQHF. CDR3 nucleotides: TGTGCCAGCGGCAACCAGGGGGACTATCAGCCCCAGCATTTT. The variable domain in full, with the rest retrieved from reference TRBV2 and TRBJ1-5, is EPEVTQTPSHQVTQMGQEVILRCVPISNHLYFYWYRQILGQKVEFLVSFYNNEISEKSEIFDDQFSVERPDGSNFTLKIRSTKLEDSAMYFCASGNQGDYQPQHFGDGTRLSIL.

This clone has more than one count but fewer than ten. The chain carries TRBV7-2 and TRBJ2-5; weak D call: TRBD2 (6 bases). V was pared by 1 base and J by 2 bases, with 11 bases between. This CDR3 is built from 15 residues. The V gene's germline CDR1 is SGHTA and CDR2 FQGNSA. CDR3 region: CASSLVGTSQETQYF. The CDR3 region has the DNA TGTGCCAGCAGCTTAGTCGGGACTTCACAAGAGACCCAGTACTTC.

V gene TRBV11-2 combines with J gene TRBJ1-6; 8 positions agree with TRBD1. V lost 3 bases and J lost 7; bases outside the gene matches: 5. The CDR3 has 15 residues. Germline CDR1 is SGHAT and CDR2 is FQNNGV. The CDR3 sequence is CASSFLTGDNSPLHF. The CDR3 bases are TGTGCCAGCAGCTTCCTGACAGGGGACAATTCACCCCTCCACTTT.

The chain links TRBV19 to TRBJ1-4, with D uncertain. The germline gives CDR1 LNHDA, CDR2 SQIVND (reference sequence). V was cut by 8 bases and J by 8 bases, with 15 bases left in between. The CDR3 length is 13 residues. The CDR3 is CASSRVREEKLFF. The CDR3 nucleotides are TGTGCCAGTTCAAGGGTAAGGGAGGAAAAACTGTTTTTT.

V and J are TRBV7-7 and TRBJ2-2, with D maybe TRBD1 (5 bases). Trimming removed 2 bases at V and 1 base at J, with 8 bases between. The CDR3 is made up of 15 amino acids. Germline V gene data show CDR1 as SSHAT and CDR2 as FNYEAQ (reference sequence). CDR3 residues: CASSLQGLNTGELFF. DNA for the CDR3: TGTGCCAGCAGCTTACAGGGCTTGAACACCGGGGAGCTGTTTTTT.

The chain uses TRBV10-2 and TRBJ1-2; D gene ambiguous. V was pared by 3 bases and J by 10 bases, with 9 bases between. The CDR3 extends over 11 amino acids. The germline gives CDR1 WSHSY, CDR2 SAAADI. This CDR3 is CASSDPGVYTF. The CDR3 DNA is TGCGCCAGCAGTGATCCGGGCGTCTACACCTTC.

This chain connects TRBV5-1 to TRBJ1-2; D is unclear. Germline V gene lookup returns CDR1 SGHRS and CDR2 YFSETQ. Trimming removed 1 base at V and 8 bases at J, with 12 bases between. CDR3 length equals 13 residues. This CDR3 is CASSLFGVQGYTF. The CDR3 DNA is TGCGCCAGCAGCTTGTTCGGGGTACAGGGCTACACCTTC. The whole variable domain, filled in from reference TRBV5-1 and TRBJ1-2, reads KAGVTQTPRYLIKTRGQQVTLSCSPISGHRSVSWYQQTPGQGLQFLFEYFSETQRNKGNFPGRFSGRQFSNSRSEMNVSTLELGDSALYLCASSLFGVQGYTFGSGTRLTVV.

Ten or more counts support this clone. The rearrangement joins TRBV6-6 to TRBJ1-6; no clear D. Trimming stripped 6 bases from V and 7 bases from J, with 13 bases between. The CDR3 sequence is 14 residues long. Germline V gene data show CDR1 as MNHNY and CDR2 as SVGAGI (reference sequence). The CDR3 DNA is TGTGCCAGCAGAGCCACAGAGGACAATTCACCCCTCCACTTT. This translates into CASRATEDNSPLHF.

The rearrangement uses TRBV6-5 and TRBJ1-4; D unclear. The ends were cut back, 0 bases at V and 0 bases at J, with 5 bases in the middle. CDR3 length equals 15 residues. Germline CDR1 MNHEY, CDR2 SVGAGI. The CDR3 nucleotides read TGTGCCAGCAGTTACTCCACAGCAACTAATGAAAAACTGTTTTTT. It encodes CASSYSTATNEKLFF.